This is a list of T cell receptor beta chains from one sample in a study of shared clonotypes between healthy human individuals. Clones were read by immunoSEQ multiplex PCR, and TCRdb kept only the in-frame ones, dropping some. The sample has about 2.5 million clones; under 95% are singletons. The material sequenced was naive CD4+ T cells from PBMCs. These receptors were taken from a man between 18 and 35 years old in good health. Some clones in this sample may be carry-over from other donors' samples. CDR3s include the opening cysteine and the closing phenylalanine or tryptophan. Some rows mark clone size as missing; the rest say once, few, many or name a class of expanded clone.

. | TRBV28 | CASRGTAGSFSGNTIYF
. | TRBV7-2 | CASSLNSGGYTF
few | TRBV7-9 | CASSSPGQGNTIYF
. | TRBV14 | CVSSTRYGADYEQYF
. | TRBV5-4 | CASSPAQFNTEAFF
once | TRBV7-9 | CATQTSGYNEQFF
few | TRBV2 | CASSGRGGTEAFF
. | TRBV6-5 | CASTQGDWYEQYF
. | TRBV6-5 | CASSYSASGSGVTQYF
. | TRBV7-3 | CASSLGWQGIDTQYF
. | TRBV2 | CASNGGLENEKLFF
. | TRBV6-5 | CASSYSERDNYGYTF
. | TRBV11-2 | CASRRAAGTEAFF
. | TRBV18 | CASSPVSGTPNYGYTF
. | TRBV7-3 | CASAPQHRGLSGEQYF
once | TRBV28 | CATHGTESTEAFF
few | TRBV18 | CASSPVASAGQPQHF
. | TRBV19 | CASRRGEYMNTEAFF
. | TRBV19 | CASSMGGGQPQHF
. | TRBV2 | CASSEAFSPSGGGERYGYTF
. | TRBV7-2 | CASRFQGSDTQYF
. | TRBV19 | CASSVTGPTLAKNIQYF
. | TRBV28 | CASSQTYNEQFF
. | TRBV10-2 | CASTGQGALHNEQFF
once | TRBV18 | CASSLTSLGEQYF
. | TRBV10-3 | CAITAWTSGSGTGELFF
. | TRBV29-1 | CSVKTLNRGRYEQYF
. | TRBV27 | CASRNRSLFGTEAFF
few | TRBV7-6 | CASSPDRGTGNTEAFF
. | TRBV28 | CASRTGLLPWGTDTQYF
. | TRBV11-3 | CASSTYGTSGGSPIYNEQFF
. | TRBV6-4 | CASSVNSAADTQYF
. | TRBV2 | CASSVRGLAGDEQYF
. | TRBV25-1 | CASSPQETQYF
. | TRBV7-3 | CASSQGGGNYGYTF
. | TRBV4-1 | CASSQVAPPTGLSGNTIYF